This is a list of T cell receptor beta chains from one sample in a study of control samples from healthy donors and cancer patients. Method: immunoSEQ multiplex PCR; TCRdb's copy keeps in-frame clones and lacks some. The top ten hold approximately 1.5% of the sample, which has approximately 83,000 clones, more than 80% seen once. The sample was blood. The receptors stem from a woman aged 25 to 39 in good health. Each CDR3 is given with its conserved first and last residue. The D gene is left open where the match is weak. Clone sizes are given selectively: once, few, many, or a class where the clone is expanded.

j_gene: TRBJ2-7
d_gene: -
abundance: -
v_gene: TRBV7-2
CDR3nt: TGTGCCAGCAGCCGCCGACTGTCCTACGAGCAGTACTTC
CDR3aa: CASSRRLSYEQYF

j_gene: TRBJ1-5
d_gene: -
abundance: -
v_gene: TRBV15
CDR3nt: TGTGCCACCAGCAGCAACAGGGACGCCAATCAGCCCCAGCATTTT
CDR3aa: CATSSNRDANQPQHF

j_gene: TRBJ2-3
d_gene: TRBD2
abundance: -
v_gene: TRBV2
CDR3nt: TGTGCCAGCGGACTAGCCCCAGATACGCAGTATTTT
CDR3aa: CASGLAPDTQYF

j_gene: TRBJ1-2
d_gene: TRBD1
abundance: once
v_gene: TRBV4-1
CDR3nt: TGCGCCAGCAGCCACAGGGGGCACGGCTACACCTTC
CDR3aa: CASSHRGHGYTF

j_gene: TRBJ2-1
d_gene: TRBD2
abundance: -
v_gene: TRBV5-1
CDR3nt: TGCGCCAGCAGCTTGGCACCAGCTAGCGGCTATGAGCAGTTCTTC
CDR3aa: CASSLAPASGYEQFF

j_gene: TRBJ1-5
d_gene: TRBD1
abundance: -
v_gene: TRBV6-2/TRBV6-3
CDR3nt: TGTGCCAGCAGCCCTCAGACAGGGGGGGGAATTAGCAATCAGCCCCAGCATTTT
CDR3aa: CASSPQTGGGISNQPQHF

j_gene: TRBJ2-1
d_gene: -
abundance: -
v_gene: TRBV5-1
CDR3nt: TGCGCCAGCAGCCCGTGGGGGGTTAAAAGCTCCTACAATGAGCAGTTCTTC
CDR3aa: CASSPWGVKSSYNEQFF

j_gene: TRBJ1-4
d_gene: -
abundance: once
v_gene: TRBV27
CDR3nt: TGTGCCAGCAGTTTTAGTCGCCCAACGGCTTTAGGAAAACTGTTTTTT
CDR3aa: CASSFSRPTALGKLFF

j_gene: TRBJ2-5
d_gene: -
abundance: -
v_gene: TRBV6-1
CDR3nt: TGTGCCAGCAGTGAAGGTAGCGTCAAGGAGACCCAGTACTTC
CDR3aa: CASSEGSVKETQYF

j_gene: TRBJ1-1
d_gene: -
abundance: -
v_gene: TRBV30
CDR3nt: TGTGCCTGGAGTCTACAGGGGAACACTGAAGCTTTCTTT
CDR3aa: CAWSLQGNTEAFF

j_gene: TRBJ2-5
d_gene: TRBD2
abundance: -
v_gene: TRBV4-2
CDR3nt: TGTGCCAGCAGCCAAGGCAGCGGACTAGCGGGGGTTGAGACCCAGTACTTC
CDR3aa: CASSQGSGLAGVETQYF

j_gene: TRBJ1-1
d_gene: -
abundance: -
v_gene: TRBV6-6
CDR3nt: TGTGCCAGCAGTTACGCCCGAAACACTGAAGCTTTCTTT
CDR3aa: CASSYARNTEAFF

j_gene: TRBJ1-1
d_gene: -
abundance: -
v_gene: TRBV21-1
CDR3nt: TGTGCCAGCATGCTAGAAGAGAACACTGAAGCTTTCTTT
CDR3aa: CASMLEENTEAFF

j_gene: TRBJ1-5
d_gene: -
abundance: -
v_gene: TRBV6-5
CDR3nt: TGTGCCAGCACTGTCGGACGGAGCCCTCCCCATTTT
CDR3aa: CASTVGRSPPHF

j_gene: TRBJ1-1
d_gene: -
abundance: -
v_gene: TRBV2
CDR3nt: TGTGCCAGCAGGGGAACAGGGATCACTGAAGCTTTCTTT
CDR3aa: CASRGTGITEAFF

j_gene: TRBJ2-3
d_gene: TRBD2
abundance: -
v_gene: TRBV3-1/TRBV3-2
CDR3nt: TGTGCCAGCAGCCAAGCCTCGATTTTGCCGGGAGGCCCCACAGATACGCAGTATTTT
CDR3aa: CASSQASILPGGPTDTQYF

j_gene: TRBJ2-1
d_gene: -
abundance: -
v_gene: TRBV6-2/TRBV6-3
CDR3nt: TGTGCCAGCAGTTACTCCCCCGGGGCCGATGAGCAGTTCTTC
CDR3aa: CASSYSPGADEQFF

j_gene: TRBJ1-1
d_gene: -
abundance: -
v_gene: TRBV6-5
CDR3nt: TGTGCCAGCATACCTTCAGGGCTTGGGAACACTGAAGCTTTCTTT
CDR3aa: CASIPSGLGNTEAFF

j_gene: TRBJ1-4
d_gene: TRBD1
abundance: -
v_gene: TRBV25-1
CDR3nt: TGTGCCAGCAGTGAACGACAGGGGTCGGGAACTAATGAAAAACTGTTTTTT
CDR3aa: CASSERQGSGTNEKLFF

j_gene: TRBJ1-4
d_gene: -
abundance: -
v_gene: TRBV18
CDR3nt: TGTGCCAGCTCACTGGCCTCTGATGAAAAACTGTTTTTT
CDR3aa: CASSLASDEKLFF

j_gene: TRBJ1-1
d_gene: -
abundance: few
v_gene: TRBV29-1
CDR3nt: TGCAGCGCCTCGACAGGGAACACTGAAGCTTTCTTT
CDR3aa: CSASTGNTEAFF

j_gene: TRBJ1-6
d_gene: TRBD1
abundance: -
v_gene: TRBV3-1/TRBV3-2
CDR3nt: TGTGCCAGCAGCCAGATGGGACAGGGGAGTTCACCCCTCCACTTT
CDR3aa: CASSQMGQGSSPLHF

j_gene: TRBJ2-1
d_gene: TRBD2
abundance: -
v_gene: TRBV18
CDR3nt: TGTGCCAGCTCACCACCGTCGGGTAGCGGGGGTAAAAACTACAATGAGCAGTTCTTC
CDR3aa: CASSPPSGSGGKNYNEQFF

j_gene: TRBJ1-1
d_gene: -
abundance: -
v_gene: TRBV11-2
CDR3nt: TGTGCCAGCAGCTTAGGGGCGAACACTGAAGCTTTCTTT
CDR3aa: CASSLGANTEAFF

j_gene: TRBJ1-2
d_gene: -
abundance: -
v_gene: TRBV29-1
CDR3nt: TGCAGCGTGGGGGGACGGAGCTATGGCTACACCTTC
CDR3aa: CSVGGRSYGYTF

j_gene: TRBJ1-1
d_gene: -
abundance: once
v_gene: TRBV5-1
CDR3nt: TGCGCCAGCAGCTTGGCTGGGGGGTACACTGAAGCTTTCTTT
CDR3aa: CASSLAGGYTEAFF

j_gene: TRBJ2-3
d_gene: -
abundance: -
v_gene: TRBV12-3/TRBV12-4
CDR3nt: TGTGCCAGCACCTCTAGCACAGATACGCAGTATTTT
CDR3aa: CASTSSTDTQYF

j_gene: TRBJ1-1
d_gene: -
abundance: -
v_gene: TRBV24-1
CDR3nt: TGTGCCACCAGTGAGTCCGACGGGAACACTGAAGCTTTCTTT
CDR3aa: CATSESDGNTEAFF

j_gene: TRBJ1-5
d_gene: -
abundance: -
v_gene: TRBV3-1/TRBV3-2
CDR3nt: TGTGCCAGCAGCCAATTTATGCCCCCGCATCAGCCCCAGCATTTT
CDR3aa: CASSQFMPPHQPQHF

j_gene: TRBJ2-5
d_gene: TRBD1
abundance: -
v_gene: TRBV6-1
CDR3nt: TGTGCCAGCAGTGAGGGAATGGGACAGGGAAAAGAGACCCAGTACTTC
CDR3aa: CASSEGMGQGKETQYF

j_gene: TRBJ2-7
d_gene: TRBD1
abundance: -
v_gene: TRBV19
CDR3nt: TGTGCCAGTAGTATCAGGGACAGAACATACGAGCAGTACTTC
CDR3aa: CASSIRDRTYEQYF

j_gene: TRBJ2-7
d_gene: -
abundance: -
v_gene: TRBV28
CDR3nt: TGTGCCACCTGCCTGGTCTACGAGCAGTACTTC
CDR3aa: CATCLVYEQYF

j_gene: TRBJ1-1
d_gene: -
abundance: -
v_gene: TRBV15
CDR3nt: TGTGCCACCAGCAGAGCCAGGGACCGGTATGAAGCTTTCTTT
CDR3aa: CATSRARDRYEAFF

j_gene: TRBJ2-1
d_gene: TRBD2
abundance: -
v_gene: TRBV19
CDR3nt: TGTGCCAGTAGTACCTCGCCTAGCGGGTTCTCCCGACGCAGCAATGAGCAGTTCTTC
CDR3aa: CASSTSPSGFSRRSNEQFF

j_gene: TRBJ2-3
d_gene: TRBD1
abundance: once
v_gene: TRBV4-2
CDR3nt: TGTGCCAGCAGCCAAGATACAGGGGATGATACGCAGTATTTT
CDR3aa: CASSQDTGDDTQYF

j_gene: TRBJ2-1
d_gene: -
abundance: -
v_gene: TRBV6-5
CDR3nt: TGTGCCAGCAGTTACGAGTCCTACAATGAGCAGTTCTTC
CDR3aa: CASSYESYNEQFF

j_gene: TRBJ1-1
d_gene: -
abundance: -
v_gene: TRBV2
CDR3nt: TGTGCCAGCACGCCTGAGAACACTGAAGCTTTCTTT
CDR3aa: CASTPENTEAFF

j_gene: TRBJ2-2
d_gene: -
abundance: -
v_gene: TRBV3-1/TRBV3-2
CDR3nt: TGTGCCAGCAGCCACGGGCCTCCGGGGGACACCGGGGAGCTGTTTTTT
CDR3aa: CASSHGPPGDTGELFF

j_gene: TRBJ1-3
d_gene: -
abundance: -
v_gene: TRBV5-8
CDR3nt: TGTGCCAGCTTCCAGGCGGGTTCTGGAAACACCATATATTTT
CDR3aa: CASFQAGSGNTIYF

j_gene: TRBJ2-7
d_gene: -
abundance: -
v_gene: TRBV10-2
CDR3nt: TGCGCCAGCAGTGGGGGTTTGGGGCAGTACTTC
CDR3aa: CASSGGLGQYF

j_gene: TRBJ1-6
d_gene: TRBD1
abundance: -
v_gene: TRBV5-4
CDR3nt: TGTGCCATGACGGGACAGATTAATTCACCCCTCCACTTT
CDR3aa: CAMTGQINSPLHF

j_gene: TRBJ2-7
d_gene: -
abundance: -
v_gene: TRBV18
CDR3nt: TGTGCCAGCTCACCACAGGGGGCCTACGAGCAGTACTTC
CDR3aa: CASSPQGAYEQYF

j_gene: TRBJ2-5
d_gene: -
abundance: once
v_gene: TRBV14
CDR3nt: TGTGCCAGCAGCCATCGGGACCTGAAGACCCAGTACTTC
CDR3aa: CASSHRDLKTQYF

j_gene: TRBJ2-1
d_gene: -
abundance: -
v_gene: TRBV9
CDR3nt: TGTGCCAGCAGCGTAGAGGGCCAGGACAATGAGCAGTTCTTC
CDR3aa: CASSVEGQDNEQFF

j_gene: TRBJ2-3
d_gene: TRBD2
abundance: -
v_gene: TRBV5-1
CDR3nt: TGCGCCAGCAGTTCTAGGAGCGGGAGTGTAGCAGATACGCAGTATTTT
CDR3aa: CASSSRSGSVADTQYF

j_gene: TRBJ1-2
d_gene: TRBD1
abundance: -
v_gene: TRBV19
CDR3nt: TGTGCCAGTAGTTCGACAGGGCGAGGCTACACCTTC
CDR3aa: CASSSTGRGYTF

j_gene: TRBJ2-1
d_gene: TRBD2
abundance: -
v_gene: TRBV5-4
CDR3nt: TGTGCCAGCAACCCTGGGGGACTAAGCTCCTACAATGAGCAGTTCTTC
CDR3aa: CASNPGGLSSYNEQFF

j_gene: TRBJ1-2
d_gene: TRBD1
abundance: once
v_gene: TRBV4-1
CDR3nt: TGCGCCAGCAGCCACACGGACAGGGATGAGTATGGCTACACCTTC
CDR3aa: CASSHTDRDEYGYTF

j_gene: TRBJ1-2
d_gene: -
abundance: -
v_gene: TRBV7-9
CDR3nt: TGTGCCAGCAGCTTAGAGGACAGTAACTATGGCTACACCTTC
CDR3aa: CASSLEDSNYGYTF

j_gene: TRBJ1-2
d_gene: -
abundance: -
v_gene: TRBV7-9
CDR3nt: TGTGCCAGCAGCTTAGCGTGGGTTTCTGATGGCTACACCTTC
CDR3aa: CASSLAWVSDGYTF

j_gene: TRBJ2-5
d_gene: -
abundance: -
v_gene: TRBV21-1
CDR3nt: TGTGCCAGCAGCAAACTTCGGGACAGGGCTGAATACCAAGAGACCCAGTACTTC
CDR3aa: CASSKLRDRAEYQETQYF

j_gene: TRBJ2-3
d_gene: -
abundance: -
v_gene: TRBV11-3
CDR3nt: TGTGCCAGCAGCTTAGAGTATGCTAGCGTAAGCACAGATACGCAGTATTTT
CDR3aa: CASSLEYASVSTDTQYF

j_gene: TRBJ2-2
d_gene: TRBD1
abundance: once
v_gene: TRBV9
CDR3nt: TGTGCCAGCAGCTTCAGGGGGCTCGGGGAGCTGTTTTTT
CDR3aa: CASSFRGLGELFF

j_gene: TRBJ2-1
d_gene: -
abundance: -
v_gene: TRBV7-9
CDR3nt: TGTGCCAGCAGCCCGGGTGGGGGGCGCGTATCCTACAATGAGCAGTTCTTC
CDR3aa: CASSPGGGRVSYNEQFF

j_gene: TRBJ2-1
d_gene: TRBD2
abundance: -
v_gene: TRBV5-6
CDR3nt: TGTGCCAGCTCTTCTAGCGGGGGGCCCCACGAGCAGTTCTTC
CDR3aa: CASSSSGGPHEQFF

j_gene: TRBJ2-5
d_gene: TRBD2
abundance: -
v_gene: TRBV7-6
CDR3nt: TGTGCCAGCAGGGAAACCGGGACTAGCGTAGAGACCCAGTACTTC
CDR3aa: CASRETGTSVETQYF

j_gene: TRBJ2-5
d_gene: TRBD1
abundance: -
v_gene: TRBV5-1
CDR3nt: TGCGCCAGCAGCTTCCCACGGGACAGCCAAAAAGAGACCCAGTACTTC
CDR3aa: CASSFPRDSQKETQYF

j_gene: TRBJ2-3
d_gene: TRBD1
abundance: -
v_gene: TRBV5-1
CDR3nt: TGCGCCAGCAGCTCACAGGGGTACGCAGATACGCAGTATTTT
CDR3aa: CASSSQGYADTQYF